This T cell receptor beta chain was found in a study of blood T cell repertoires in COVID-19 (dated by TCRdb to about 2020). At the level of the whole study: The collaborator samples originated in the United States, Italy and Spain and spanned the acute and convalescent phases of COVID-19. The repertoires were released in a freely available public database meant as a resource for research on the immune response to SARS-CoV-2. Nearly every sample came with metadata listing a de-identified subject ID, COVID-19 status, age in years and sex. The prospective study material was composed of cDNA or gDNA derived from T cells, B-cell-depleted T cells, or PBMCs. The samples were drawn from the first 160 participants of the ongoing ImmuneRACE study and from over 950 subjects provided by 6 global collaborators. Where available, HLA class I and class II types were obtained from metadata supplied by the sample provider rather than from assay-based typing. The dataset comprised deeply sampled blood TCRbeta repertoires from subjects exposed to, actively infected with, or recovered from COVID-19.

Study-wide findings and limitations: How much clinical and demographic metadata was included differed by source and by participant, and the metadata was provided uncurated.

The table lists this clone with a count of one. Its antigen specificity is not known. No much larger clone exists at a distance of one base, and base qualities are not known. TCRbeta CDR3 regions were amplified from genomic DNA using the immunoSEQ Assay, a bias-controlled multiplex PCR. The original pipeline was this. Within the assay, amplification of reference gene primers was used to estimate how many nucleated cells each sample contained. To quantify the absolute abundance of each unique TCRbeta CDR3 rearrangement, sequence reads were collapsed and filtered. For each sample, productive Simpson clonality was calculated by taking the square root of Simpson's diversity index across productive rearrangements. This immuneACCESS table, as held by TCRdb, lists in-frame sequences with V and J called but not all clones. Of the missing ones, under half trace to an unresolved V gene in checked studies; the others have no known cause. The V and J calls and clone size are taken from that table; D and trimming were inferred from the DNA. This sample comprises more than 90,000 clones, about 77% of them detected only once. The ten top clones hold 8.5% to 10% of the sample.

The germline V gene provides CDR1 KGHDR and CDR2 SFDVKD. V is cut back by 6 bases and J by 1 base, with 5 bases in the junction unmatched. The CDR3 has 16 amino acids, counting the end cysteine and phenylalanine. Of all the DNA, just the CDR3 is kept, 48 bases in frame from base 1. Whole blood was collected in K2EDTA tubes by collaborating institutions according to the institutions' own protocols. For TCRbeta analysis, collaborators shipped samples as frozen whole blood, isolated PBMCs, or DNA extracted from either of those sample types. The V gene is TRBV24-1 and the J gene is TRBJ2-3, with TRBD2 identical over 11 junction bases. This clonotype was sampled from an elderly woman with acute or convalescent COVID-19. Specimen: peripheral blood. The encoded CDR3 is CATSPRTSGRTDTQYF. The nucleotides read TGTGCCACCAGTCCCAGGACTAGCGGGCGCACAGATACGCAGTATTTT.